The 8 T cell receptor beta chains presented below share a single source sample, sequenced in a study of blood T cell repertoires in COVID-19. Profiled with immunoSEQ multiplex PCR; TCRdb holds only in-frame clones, not every one. The profile shows about 68,000 clones, roughly 80% of them singletons. The sequencing input was peripheral blood. These receptor sequences come from a woman in her fifties or sixties with acute or convalescent COVID-19.

This clone was detected only a few times. The chain joins TRBV30 to TRBJ2-7; TRBD1 might be the D (6 bases). Germline V gives CDR1 GTSNPN, CDR2 SVGIG (reference sequence). The CDR3 is made up of 13 amino acids. V was trimmed by 7 bases and J by 0 bases, leaving 13 bases between them. CDR3 nucleotides: TGTGCCTTTCAGGGGAAGAGCTCCTACGAGCAGTACTTC. Translating gives CAFQGKSSYEQYF.

V gene TRBV25-1 combines with J gene TRBJ1-1, with no clear D. CDR1 is MGHDK and CDR2 is SYGVNS in the germline V gene. V dropped 3 bases and J dropped 4 bases, with 9 bases sitting between them. There are 13 residues in the CDR3. The CDR3 DNA is TGTGCCAGCAGTGACCTTGAGGGCACTGAAGCTTTCTTT. Its protein product is CASSDLEGTEAFF.

V usage is TRBV24-1 and J usage is TRBJ2-3, with 9 bases fitting TRBD1. The CDR3 extends over 16 amino acids. The V segment lost 4 bases and the J segment 2 bases; nucleotides outside the gene matches: 6. CDR1 and CDR2 from the germline V gene are KGHDR and SFDVKD. Here the CDR3 reads CATSDRTGEITDTQYF. Here the CDR3 DNA reads TGTGCCACCAGTGACCGGACAGGGGAAATCACAGATACGCAGTATTTT.

The rearrangement uses TRBV5-1 and TRBJ2-7, with TRBD1 identical over 9 bases. This CDR3 region has 16 residues. CDR1 SGHRS and CDR2 YFSETQ come from the germline V gene. The junction had 6 bases not matched to a gene; V was cut back by 0 bases and J by 2 bases. The CDR3 sequence is CASSLAAGQGTYEQYF. The CDR3 DNA follows: TGCGCCAGCAGCTTGGCCGCGGGACAGGGTACCTACGAGCAGTACTTC.

The sample holds a few counts of this clone. This chain links TRBV7-8 with TRBJ1-4; the D gene is possibly TRBD1 (6 bases). Germline lookup yields CDR1 SGHVS and CDR2 FQNEAQ. Trimming shortened V by 1 base and J by 5 bases, and 11 bases separated the two germline ends. CDR3 length equals 15 residues. The CDR3 reads CASSLGSGQNEKLFF. CDR3 nucleotides: TGTGCCAGCAGCTTAGGGTCAGGACAGAATGAAAAACTGTTTTTT.

The CDR3 DNA reads as TGTGCCAGCAGGAGGACACCGAGCACAGATACGCAGTATTTT. This gives the protein CASRRTPSTDTQYF. The V call is TRBV3-1 (or the pseudogene TRBV3-2), the J call TRBJ2-3, with D tentatively TRBD1 (5 bases). V lost 6 bases to trimming and J lost 0 bases, with 10 bases between them. From germline, CDR1 is LGHDT and CDR2 YNNKEL (reference sequence). The CDR3 loop spans 14 amino acids.

The chain employs TRBV2 and TRBJ1-5; a possible D gene is TRBD1 (5 bases). This CDR3 region has 13 residues. The V gene lost 7 bases and the J gene lost 4 bases, with 11 bases spanning the gap. Germline CDR1 reads SNHLY; CDR2 reads FYNNEI. The CDR3: CASTRDSNQPQHF. CDR3 coding DNA: TGTGCCAGCACGAGGGACTCAAATCAGCCCCAGCATTTT.

This chain connects TRBV10-3 to TRBJ2-1; the D gene is possibly TRBD1 (7 bases). The CDR3 sequence is 15 residues long. Germline values: CDR1 ENHRY, CDR2 SYGVKD. Trimming took 2 bases from V and 4 from J, leaving 12 bases between them. The CDR3, as DNA: TGTGCCATCAGTGAGCGACAGGGAGGTTACAATGAGCAGTTCTTC. Translated: CAISERQGGYNEQFF.